This T cell receptor (beta chain) was observed in a study of CD4 T cells in relation to SARS-CoV-2 and coronaviruses. Study information: TCR beta CDR3s were sequenced after approximately ten-day antigen culture of PBMCs.

With V trimmed by 4 bases and J by 9 bases, 8 bases remained unmatched. CDR3 size: 14 residues. Germline V gene sequence: CDR1 LNHDA, CDR2 SQIVND (reference sequence). Comments on this clone: As yet, its antigen is unknown.

The unexposed donors gave CD4+ T cells in about 2011-2018, prior to COVID-19. After about ten days of culture, CD4+ T cells were isolated. Produced via immunoSEQ multiplex PCR; TCRdb's table is partial and in-frame only. The table shows 20,000 to 25,000 clones, with around 76% occurring only once. The TCR originated in a human donor in good health. The chain employs TRBV19 and TRBJ2-7; 11 nucleotides align to TRBD2. The sample comprised CD4+ T cells from PBMCs, cultured in vitro. The CDR3 DNA reads as TGTGCCAGTAGTAATCTAGCGGGAGGTGCTGGGCAGTACTTC. Residues: CASSNLAGGAGQYF.